Listed here are 10 T cell receptor beta chains from one sample, sequenced in a study of cytomegalovirus exposure and HLA in healthy donors. PCR involved 60 Vbeta and 13 Jbeta primers. Profiling relied on immunoSEQ multiplex PCR, and the TCRdb table lists in-frame clones only, not all of them. The profile shows 150,000 to 200,000 clones, around 80% of them singletons. The sequenced sample consisted of PBMCs. The receptor set was obtained from a woman in her forties in good health and CMV-seronegative.

This chain connects TRBV28 to TRBJ1-5; a weak D match, TRBD1 (5 bases). Germline CDR1 is MDHEN and CDR2 is SYDVKM. This CDR3 has 14 residues. Trimming took 2 bases from V and 4 from J, leaving 9 bases between them. The CDR3 sequence: CASSLVGGNQPQHF. The CDR3 DNA is TGTGCCAGCAGTTTAGTCGGGGGTAATCAGCCCCAGCATTTT.

The chain has TRBV30 and TRBJ2-7; TRBD2 aligns across 7 bases. The ends lost 0 bases at V and 3 bases at J; junction bases unmatched: 8. Germline V gene sequence: CDR1 GTSNPN, CDR2 SVGIG (reference sequence). The CDR3 is 15 residues long. This CDR3 is CAWSVLGREHYEQYF. CDR3 DNA sequence: TGTGCCTGGAGTGTATTAGGGCGGGAGCACTACGAGCAGTACTTC.

The J gene is TRBJ1-3, the V gene TRBV5-1; 8 positions agree with TRBD1. The J segment lost 0 bases and the V segment lost 4 bases, leaving 9 bases of the junction unmatched. The CDR3 runs 17 residues. CDR1 is SGHRS and CDR2 is YFSETQ in the germline V gene. In DNA, the CDR3 is TGCGCCAGCAGCGTAAAGGGACAGGACCACTCTGGAAACACCATATATTTT. This translates into CASSVKGQDHSGNTIYF. Filled out from reference TRBV5-1 and TRBJ1-3, the complete variable domain reads KAGVTQTPRYLIKTRGQQVTLSCSPISGHRSVSWYQQTPGQGLQFLFEYFSETQRNKGNFPGRFSGRQFSNSRSEMNVSTLELGDSALYLCASSVKGQDHSGNTIYFGEGSWLTVV.

The chain joins TRBV5-1 to TRBJ2-3, with D uncertain. The CDR3 totals 14 residues. CDR1 and CDR2 from the germline V gene are SGHRS and YFSETQ. The V end was cut by 5 bases, the J end by 0 bases, with 10 bases between. The CDR3 DNA follows: TGCGCCAGCAGGCTCGGTGCCAGCACAGATACGCAGTATTTT. Translated: CASRLGASTDTQYF.

The chain is built from TRBV9 and TRBJ2-5; unclear D gene. With 0 bases removed from V and 3 bases from J, the gap between germline ends came to 6 bases. Germline V gives CDR1 SGDLS, CDR2 YYNGEE. This CDR3 is 13 amino acids long. The CDR3 loop reads CASSVGGKETQYF. The CDR3 coding sequence is TGTGCCAGCAGCGTAGGAGGAAAAGAGACCCAGTACTTC.

This chain joins TRBV19 and TRBJ2-3; TRBD2 might be the D (5 bases). Looked up from germline, CDR1 is LNHDA and CDR2 is SQIVND (reference sequence). Trimming cost V 3 bases and J 4 bases, with 11 bases left between them. The CDR3 spans 14 residues. The CDR3 sequence is CASSMGGSADTQYF. The CDR3 DNA sequence: TGTGCCAGTAGTATGGGTGGGAGCGCAGATACGCAGTATTTT.

The chain carries TRBV19 and TRBJ1-3; 7 positions agree with TRBD1. CDR3 length: 14 residues. With 6 bases clipped from V and 2 bases from J, the junction kept 4 bases outside the gene matches. Germline V gives CDR1 LNHDA, CDR2 SQIVND (reference sequence). The CDR3 DNA follows: TGTGCCAGTAGAACAGGGGTGACTGGAAACACCATATATTTT. Amino acid sequence: CASRTGVTGNTIYF.

V gene TRBV2 combines with J gene TRBJ2-7, with 9 bases fitting TRBD1. Germline V gives CDR1 SNHLY, CDR2 FYNNEI. V dropped 4 bases and J dropped 2; count of bases not matched to a gene: 6. CDR3 length: 15 residues. Here the CDR3 reads CASSGERQGAYEQYF. In DNA, the CDR3 is TGTGCCAGCAGTGGAGAAAGACAGGGGGCCTACGAGCAGTACTTC.

The rearrangement uses TRBV19 and TRBJ1-4; 9 bases line up with TRBD1. In germline, CDR1 is LNHDA, CDR2 SQIVND (reference sequence). The CDR3 is 16 residues long. V shed 1 base and J 5 bases; nucleotides not matched to a gene: 5. CDR3 amino acids: CASSIATGQGNEKLFF. As DNA, the CDR3 is TGTGCCAGTAGTATAGCCACGGGACAGGGAAATGAAAAACTGTTTTTT.

The chain uses TRBV6-6 and TRBJ2-7; 7 bases align to TRBD1. Germline V gene lookup returns CDR1 MNHNY and CDR2 SVGAGI (reference sequence). The CDR3 is 14 residues long. J lost 2 bases, V lost 8 bases, and 9 bases had no gene match. The CDR3 protein is CASGSGTVPYEQYF. Written as DNA, the CDR3 is TGTGCCAGCGGCTCCGGGACAGTGCCCTACGAGCAGTACTTC.